Following are 20 T cell receptor beta chains from one sample sequenced in a study of CD8+ T cells in alopecia areata. Specified treatment: oral pan-JAK inhibitor, 5-10 mg twice daily. The authors extracted RNA and reverse transcribed it into cDNA as the sequencing template. Assay: immunoSEQ multiplex PCR; the TCRdb copy retains only in-frame clones and omits some. Seen here are over 100,000 clones, approximately 54% observed once, and the top ten hold 12%. The sample was CD8+ T cells sorted from blood, taken at week 24, from a patient treated with tofacitinib. These TCRs come from a human donor with alopecia areata.

The chain recombines TRBV4-1 with TRBJ2-7, with TRBD2 matching over 8 bases. J lost 2 bases, V lost 6 bases, and 9 bases had no gene match. The V gene's germline CDR1 is MGHRA and CDR2 YSYEKL. The CDR3 is made up of 15 amino acids. The CDR3 nucleotides are TGCGCCAGCAGTCCTACTAGCGGTGGCCCCTACGAGCAGTACTTC. Its protein is CASSPTSGGPYEQYF.

This chain connects TRBV30 to TRBJ1-6; unclear D gene. With 1 base removed from V and 7 bases from J, the gap between germline ends came to 20 bases. Germline CDR1 and CDR2: GTSNPN and SVGIG (reference sequence). The CDR3 has 17 amino acids. The CDR3 DNA is TGTGCCTGGAGTGACCAGTTGGGCCCGAGTCGGAATTCACCCCTCCACTTT. It codes for CAWSDQLGPSRNSPLHF.

The chain has TRBV30 and TRBJ1-2; TRBD1 might be the D (5 bases). The V gene's germline CDR1 is GTSNPN and CDR2 SVGIG (reference sequence). V dropped 1 base and J dropped 6 bases, with 6 bases sitting between them. The CDR3 consists of 11 residues. CDR3 DNA: TGTGCCTGGAGTGAGGGGAATGGCTACACCTTC. It encodes CAWSEGNGYTF.

This clone was picked up a small number of times. The rearrangement links TRBV27 to TRBJ1-5, with 11 bases matching TRBD1. CDR3 length: 14 amino acids. Germline lookup yields CDR1 MNHEY and CDR2 SMNVEV (reference sequence). The junction had 6 bases not matched to a gene; V was cut back by 9 bases and J by 5 bases. This CDR3 reads CASQGTGGYQPQHF. For the CDR3, the DNA is TGTGCCAGTCAGGGGACAGGGGGATATCAGCCCCAGCATTTT.

This clone was recorded a few times. In DNA, the CDR3 is TGCAGCGCTATGGGAGGGACAGGGGCCGAGCAGTACTTC. The encoded protein is CSAMGGTGAEQYF. The chain is built from TRBV29-1 and TRBJ2-7, with 10 bases fitting TRBD1. The CDR3 is 13 amino acids. Germline trimming cut 7 bases from V and 6 bases from J; bases unmatched to any gene: 9. CDR1 is SQVTM and CDR2 is ANQGSEA in the germline V gene.

This sequence joins TRBV4-2 and TRBJ2-3, with D uncertain. Trimming took off 0 bases at V and 2 bases at J, with 3 bases between the two ends. Germline assignment: CDR1 LGHNA and CDR2 YNFKEQ. This CDR3 region has 13 residues. Written as DNA, the CDR3 is TGTGCCAGCAGCCAAGACACCACAGATACGCAGTATTTT. This encodes CASSQDTTDTQYF.

The count of this clone is one. V usage is TRBV5-1 and J usage is TRBJ1-1; the match to TRBD1 covers 8 bases. After removal of 5 bases from V and 1 base from J, the junction contained 1 base not matched to a gene. Germline V gives CDR1 SGHRS, CDR2 YFSETQ. The CDR3 sequence is 13 residues long. In DNA, the CDR3 is TGCGCCAGCAGACAGGGGGGGAACACTGAAGCTTTCTTT. This translates into CASRQGGNTEAFF.

The chain has TRBV6-1 and TRBJ1-2; tentatively, D is TRBD1 (5 bases). This CDR3 region has 9 residues. In germline, CDR1 is MNHNS, CDR2 SASEGT. V lost 10 bases and J 12 bases, leaving 12 bases between the germline ends. CDR3 region: CAIGHGDTF. CDR3 coding DNA: TGTGCCATCGGACACGGAGACACCTTC.

The rearrangement joins TRBV27 to TRBJ1-5; D gene ambiguous. The CDR3 is made up of 15 amino acids. The V and J ends lost 3 bases and 0 bases respectively, with 9 bases between them. The germline gives CDR1 MNHEY, CDR2 SMNVEV (reference sequence). This chain's CDR3 is CASSLSRGSNQPQHF. CDR3 bases: TGTGCCAGCAGTTTGTCCCGGGGTAGCAATCAGCCCCAGCATTTT.

The chain combines TRBV5-1 with TRBJ2-7; D remains unclear. Trimming removed 4 bases from V and 2 bases from J, with 16 bases in between. The CDR3 runs 15 residues. Germline V gene lookup returns CDR1 SGHRS and CDR2 YFSETQ. CDR3: CASSDDWAGAYEQYF. The CDR3 DNA reads TGCGCCAGCAGCGATGATTGGGCAGGAGCCTACGAGCAGTACTTC. Together with reference TRBV5-1 and TRBJ2-7, the CDR3 gives the full variable domain: KAGVTQTPRYLIKTRGQQVTLSCSPISGHRSVSWYQQTPGQGLQFLFEYFSETQRNKGNFPGRFSGRQFSNSRSEMNVSTLELGDSALYLCASSDDWAGAYEQYFGPGTRLTVT.

Ten or more counts support this clone. At the DNA level, this CDR3 is encoded by other sequences in the same sample as well. This chain uses TRBV7-8 with TRBJ1-2, with a weak D call TRBD1 (5 bases). CDR3 length equals 13 residues. V shed 5 bases and J shed 3 bases, with 10 bases lying between them. Germline values: CDR1 SGHVS, CDR2 FQNEAQ. The CDR3 coding sequence is TGTGCCAGCAGCCCCGGGACGGACTATGGCTACACCTTC. It is translated as CASSPGTDYGYTF.

The J gene is TRBJ1-6, the V gene TRBV27; 8 nucleotides align to TRBD1. V trimming: 4 bases; J trimming: 3 bases; junction bases outside the gene matches: 5. Per germline, CDR1 MNHEY and CDR2 SMNVEV (reference sequence). The CDR3 spans 16 residues. CDR3 DNA: TGTGCCAGCAGTTCCAGCGACAGGGGCTATAATTCACCCCTCCACTTT. As protein: CASSSSDRGYNSPLHF.

The chain links TRBV2 to TRBJ2-5, with TRBD1 as a possible D gene (6 bases). Between the trimmed V and J ends, which lost 8 bases and 3 bases, there was a span of 13 bases. The CDR3 is 13 residues long. The germline V gene encodes CDR1 SNHLY and CDR2 FYNNEI. The chain's CDR3 is CASPGQKEETQYF. As DNA, the CDR3 is TGTGCCAGCCCCGGACAGAAGGAAGAGACCCAGTACTTC.

The V and J genes are TRBV7-9 and TRBJ2-1; unclear D gene. Per germline, CDR1 SEHNR and CDR2 FQNEAQ (reference sequence). Trimming took 4 bases from V and 5 from J, leaving 9 bases between them. This CDR3 is built from 13 residues. DNA for the CDR3: TGTGCCAGCAGCTCGGAAGATAACAATGAGCAGTTCTTC. This translates into CASSSEDNNEQFF.

The V gene is TRBV7-9, the J gene TRBJ2-3, with a possible D match to TRBD1 (6 bases). This CDR3 region has 14 residues. Germline assignment: CDR1 SEHNR and CDR2 FQNEAQ (reference sequence). V was cut by 2 bases and J by 9 bases, with 15 bases left in between. The CDR3 DNA sequence: TGTGCCAGCAGCTTAAGGCAGGGGAAGAAGACGCAGTATTTT. Translating it yields CASSLRQGKKTQYF.

This clone was counted once. The DNA of the CDR3 is TGTGCCAGCAGCGAGAGCGGGGAGAGGGGCTACACCTTC. It yields the protein CASSESGERGYTF. This chain uses TRBV7-8 with TRBJ1-2; D call uncertain. This CDR3 contains 13 residues. CDR1 and CDR2 from the germline V gene are SGHVS and FQNEAQ. V was cut by 5 bases and J by 8 bases, with 15 bases left in between.

The chain has TRBV5-6 and TRBJ2-7; D remains ambiguous. Germline loops: CDR1 SGHDT, CDR2 YYEEEE. The CDR3 has 12 residues. Trimming left V 3 bases short and J 4 bases short, with 8 bases between. The CDR3 spells CASSSAGYEQYF. CDR3 sequence (DNA): TGTGCCAGCAGCTCGGCCGGGTACGAGCAGTACTTC.

This clone was detected many times. V is TRBV6-4 and J is TRBJ1-2, with TRBD1 as a possible D gene (5 bases). Trimming pared 4 bases from V and 2 bases from J, leaving 5 bases between. Germline CDR1 MRHNA, CDR2 SNTAGT. The CDR3 is 12 amino acids. CDR3 in amino acids: CASSGTNYGYTF. The CDR3 DNA sequence: TGTGCCAGCAGTGGGACAAACTATGGCTACACCTTC.

The rearrangement uses TRBV29-1 and TRBJ2-1; D possibly corresponds to TRBD1 (5 bases). CDR3 size: 13 residues. V lost 6 bases to trimming and J lost 2 bases, with 11 bases between them. Germline V CDR1 and CDR2: SQVTM, ANQGSEA. The CDR3: CSVPRGAYNEQFF. In nucleotides, the CDR3 is TGCAGCGTCCCAAGGGGCGCCTACAATGAGCAGTTCTTC.

The rearrangement uses TRBV30 and TRBJ2-7; a weak D match, TRBD1 (6 bases). V was trimmed by 3 bases and J by 6 bases, leaving 15 bases between them. Per the germline V gene, CDR1 is GTSNPN and CDR2 is SVGIG (reference sequence). This CDR3 is built from 13 residues. CDR3 nucleotides: TGTGCCTGGAGATGGCAGGGGTTGACCGAGCAGTACTTC. Encoded protein: CAWRWQGLTEQYF.